Listed below are T cell receptor beta chains from one sample, sequenced in a study of OX40 agonist ivuxolimab in advanced cancers. Here immunoSEQ multiplex PCR was the method, and the copy in TCRdb shows in-frame clones only, minus some. Of about 68,000 clones listed, roughly 86% are singletons. Sequenced material: CD4+ or CD8+ T cells sorted from blood, taken in a trial of the OX40 agonist ivuxolimab. Source of these receptors: an adult with an advanced solid tumor such as melanoma, head and neck, liver or kidney cancer. Both conserved end residues are part of each CDR3. The D gene is left open where the match is weak. Not every row has a clone size; where given, it reads once, few, many or a size class.

TRBV28	NA	TRBJ2-7	NA	CASRPGHISYEQYF	TGTGCCAGCAGGCCTGGCCACATCTCCTACGAGCAGTACTTC
TRBV19	NA	TRBJ2-1	NA	CASSPSLALSDEQFF	TGTGCCAGTAGTCCCTCCCTAGCCCTTTCCGATGAGCAGTTCTTC
TRBV27	NA	TRBJ2-1	NA	CASSLLAGNKYNEQFF	TGTGCCAGCAGTTTATTAGCTGGTAATAAATACAATGAGCAGTTCTTC
TRBV4-1	many	TRBJ2-5	NA	CASSQGAGQETQYF	TGCGCCAGCAGCCAAGGGGCAGGGCAAGAGACCCAGTACTTC
TRBV29-1	NA	TRBJ2-5	NA	CSAQGVPETQYF	TGCAGCGCACAGGGAGTCCCTGAGACCCAGTACTTC
TRBV6-5	NA	TRBJ1-4	TRBD1	CASSYSPQGTEEKLFF	TGTGCCAGCAGTTACTCGCCACAGGGGACGGAGGAAAAACTGTTTTTT
TRBV9	NA	TRBJ2-3	TRBD2	CASSATSRSTDTQYF	TGTGCCAGCAGCGCGACTAGCCGAAGCACAGATACGCAGTATTTT
TRBV6-1	NA	TRBJ2-7	NA	CRTTSSYEQYF	TGTCGCACAACTAGCTCCTACGAGCAGTACTTC
TRBV14	NA	TRBJ2-5	NA	CASSQSGTQYF	TGTGCCAGCAGCCAATCGGGGACCCAGTACTTC
TRBV5-1	NA	TRBJ2-7	TRBD1	CASSWGQGGEQYF	TGCGCCAGCAGCTGGGGACAGGGTGGCGAGCAGTACTTC
TRBV11-2	few	TRBJ1-2	TRBD1	CASSRTGGLYGYTF	TGTGCCAGCAGCCGGACAGGGGGCCTGTATGGCTACACCTTC
TRBV1	few	TRBJ2-1	NA	CTSRGRGAHNEQFF	TGCACCAGCAGGGGGCGGGGGGCCCACAATGAGCAGTTCTTC
TRBV7-9	NA	TRBJ2-5	TRBD1	CASSFGRGETQYF	TGTGCCAGCAGCTTTGGCAGGGGGGAGACCCAGTACTTC
TRBV19	NA	TRBJ1-2	TRBD1	CASSNRQGLGYTF	TGTGCCAGTAGTAACCGACAGGGGTTGGGCTACACCTTC
TRBV5-1	NA	TRBJ2-3	NA	CASSFLRVNGFTDTQYF	TGCGCCAGCAGCTTCCTTCGTGTCAACGGATTCACAGATACGCAGTATTTT
TRBV5-1	NA	TRBJ2-7	NA	CASSSGLLGGSNRSSYEQYF	TGCGCCAGCAGCTCAGGACTACTCGGAGGGTCTAACAGGAGCTCCTACGAGCAGTACTTC
TRBV10-2	NA	TRBJ2-7	TRBD2	CASSPSGGGSSYEQYF	TGCGCCAGCAGTCCCTCGGGCGGGGGTTCCTCCTACGAGCAGTACTTC
TRBV18	NA	TRBJ2-6	NA	CASSPPSSGANVLTF	TGTGCCAGCTCACCACCTTCCTCTGGGGCCAACGTCCTGACTTTC
TRBV29-1	NA	TRBJ1-1	NA	CSVLGPTNTEAFF	TGCAGCGTTTTAGGACCCACGAACACTGAAGCTTTCTTT
TRBV5-1	NA	TRBJ1-4	TRBD1	CASSGQGAQGEKLFF	TGCGCCAGCAGCGGACAGGGGGCGCAGGGGGAAAAACTGTTTTTT
TRBV9	NA	TRBJ1-1	TRBD1	CASSVDRGGGRTEAFF	TGTGCCAGCAGCGTAGACAGGGGGGGCGGAAGGACTGAAGCTTTCTTT
TRBV19	NA	TRBJ2-7	NA	CASSIQGRDSYEQYF	TGTGCCAGTAGTATACAGGGGCGCGACTCCTACGAGCAGTACTTC
TRBV5-1	NA	TRBJ1-6	NA	CASSPGALNSPLHF	TGCGCCAGCAGCCCAGGGGCTTTAAATTCACCCCTCCACTTT
TRBV14	NA	TRBJ2-7	TRBD1	CASSQTGYEDEQYF	TGTGCCAGCAGCCAGACAGGGTATGAGGACGAGCAGTACTTC
TRBV5-1	NA	TRBJ2-7	TRBD2	CASSLGLAPYEQYF	TGCGCCAGCAGCTTAGGACTAGCTCCCTACGAGCAGTACTTC
TRBV6-1	NA	TRBJ2-2	NA	CASILQGRAGELFF	TGTGCCAGCATTCTACAGGGAAGGGCCGGGGAGCTGTTTTTT
TRBV9	few	TRBJ2-5	NA	CASSVSSHETQYF	TGTGCCAGCAGCGTATCTTCTCACGAGACCCAGTACTTC
TRBV5-1	NA	TRBJ2-1	NA	CASSPRLGSYNEQFF	TGCGCCAGCAGCCCCAGATTAGGTTCCTACAATGAGCAGTTCTTC
TRBV30	NA	TRBJ1-2	NA	CAWSAGQNYGYTF	TGTGCCTGGAGTGCCGGACAGAACTATGGCTACACCTTC
TRBV4-2	NA	TRBJ2-2	TRBD2	CASSPRLAGGHTGELFF	TGTGCCAGCAGCCCCAGACTAGCGGGGGGGCACACCGGGGAGCTGTTTTTT
TRBV5-1	NA	TRBJ1-1	NA	CASSLDTEAFF	TGCGCCAGCAGCTTGGACACTGAAGCTTTCTTT
TRBV5-1	NA	TRBJ2-3	NA	CASSPSMSSTDTQYF	TGCGCCAGCAGCCCCTCCATGTCTAGCACAGATACGCAGTATTTT
TRBV7-2	few	TRBJ1-2	NA	CASSPSAGYGYTF	TGTGCCAGCAGCCCTTCGGCGGGCTATGGCTACACCTTC
TRBV29-1	NA	TRBJ1-4	NA	CSLGEKLFF	TGCAGTTTGGGGGAAAAACTGTTTTTT
TRBV7-8	NA	TRBJ2-5	TRBD1	CATSSPGTDQETQYF	TGTGCCACGTCCAGCCCCGGGACAGACCAAGAGACCCAGTACTTC
TRBV6-5	once	TRBJ1-2	NA	CASSYSSGDYTF	TGTGCCAGCAGTTACTCATCGGGGGACTACACCTTC
TRBV4-3	NA	TRBJ1-2	NA	CASSQMGLYGYTF	TGCGCCAGCAGCCAAATGGGACTTTATGGCTACACCTTC
TRBV4-2	NA	TRBJ2-5	TRBD2	CASSQVAGGADEETQYF	TGTGCCAGCAGCCAAGTGGCGGGGGGCGCAGATGAAGAGACCCAGTACTTC
TRBV30	once	TRBJ2-1	NA	CAWKRGYNEQFF	TGTGCCTGGAAGAGGGGGTACAATGAGCAGTTCTTC
TRBV5-1	NA	TRBJ1-5	NA	CASSLGPTNQPQHF	TGCGCCAGCAGCTTGGGACCGACCAATCAGCCCCAGCATTTT
TRBV2	few	TRBJ1-1	NA	CASSVSNTEAFF	TGTGCCAGCAGTGTTTCGAACACTGAAGCTTTCTTT
TRBV10-1	NA	TRBJ1-2	NA	CASVVGYYGYTF	TGCGCCAGCGTGGTGGGTTACTATGGCTACACCTTC
TRBV30	NA	TRBJ2-7	TRBD2	CAWRSLGLAGVGEQYF	TGTGCCTGGAGAAGCCTAGGTCTAGCGGGAGTGGGCGAGCAGTACTTC
TRBV7-3	few	TRBJ2-1	NA	CASSDNNYNEQFF	TGTGCCAGCAGCGACAATAACTACAATGAGCAGTTCTTC
TRBV28	few	TRBJ2-7	NA	CASSFSRVYSYEQYF	TGTGCCAGCAGTTTCAGTCGTGTCTATAGCTACGAGCAGTACTTC
TRBV7-2	few	TRBJ1-5	NA	CASSLVGGPNQPQHF	TGTGCCAGCAGCTTAGTCGGGGGTCCCAATCAGCCCCAGCATTTT
TRBV21-1	NA	TRBJ2-2	NA	CASSKDVTGDIRVYPNTGELFF	TGTGCCAGCAGCAAAGACGTCACAGGGGATATACGAGTATACCCGAACACCGGGGAGCTGTTTTTT
TRBV2	NA	TRBJ2-4	NA	CASSVSGDRYIQYF	TGTGCCAGCAGTGTTAGCGGGGACAGGTACATTCAGTACTTC
TRBV7-2	once	TRBJ1-2	NA	CASSWAGAMDGYTF	TGTGCCAGCAGCTGGGCAGGGGCAATGGATGGCTACACCTTC
TRBV5-4	NA	TRBJ2-7	TRBD1	CASSRTGELKQYF	TGTGCCAGCAGCCGGACAGGTGAATTGAAGCAGTACTTC
TRBV18	NA	TRBJ2-4	TRBD1	CASSPYTGGSDIQYF	TGTGCCAGCTCACCATACACAGGGGGCAGCGACATTCAGTACTTC
TRBV6-5	NA	TRBJ2-5	NA	CASRVAYQETQYF	TGTGCCAGCAGAGTGGCATACCAAGAGACCCAGTACTTC
TRBV5-4	NA	TRBJ1-4	NA	CASARTENEKLFF	TGTGCCAGCGCACGGACAGAAAATGAAAAACTGTTTTTT
TRBV7-2	NA	TRBJ2-2	TRBD2	CASSLDPSGGSGELFF	TGTGCCAGCAGCTTAGACCCTAGCGGGGGGTCCGGGGAGCTGTTTTTT
TRBV28	NA	TRBJ2-7	NA	CASSSPETRLRSYEQYF	TGTGCCAGCAGTTCCCCCGAGACTAGGTTAAGATCTTACGAGCAGTACTTC
TRBV9	NA	TRBJ2-7	NA	CASSVDGSREQYF	TGTGCCAGCAGCGTAGATGGCAGCCGGGAGCAGTACTTC
TRBV5-1	NA	TRBJ2-7	NA	CASSDSYEQYF	TGCGCCAGCAGCGATAGTTACGAGCAGTACTTC
TRBV25-1	NA	TRBJ2-7	NA	CASSVASPSSYEQYF	TGTGCCAGCAGTGTCGCTAGCCCGAGCTCCTACGAGCAGTACTTC
TRBV6-5	once	TRBJ2-1	TRBD2	CASSSSGSSYNEQFF	TGTGCCAGCAGCTCCAGCGGGAGCTCCTACAATGAGCAGTTCTTC